The clone carrying this T cell receptor beta chain occurred many times. Its antigen is still unknown. This record comes from a study of CD8+CD57+ T cells in acquired aplastic anemia. Background on the study: Sorted CD4+ and CD8+ cells gave a mean 3.2 ug DNA, range about 0.19 to 27.4 ug. Findings and caveats of the study: Around 27 was the count of CD8+ CDR3 sequences that patients shared with controls.

Profiling of TCR beta VDJ combinations and CDR3 sequences used genomic DNA as template. TCRdb re-derived calls from the reads in MiXCR, one entry per CDR3 protein. The profile covers some 120,000 distinct CDR3 sequences, with over 30% appearing a single time and more than 2.5% taken by the ten largest. Selection for sequencing was limited to patients who had shown CD8+CD57+ cell expansion by flow cytometry. Acquired aplastic anemia of severe grade affected all patients. No therapy had been given to the patients at the time of blood sampling. V lost 0 bases to trimming and J lost 1 base, with 9 bases between them. This CDR3 comprises 15 residues. The germline CDR1 and CDR2 sequences are LGHNT and FRNRAP.

The sample was sorted CD4+, CD8+, or CD8+CD57+ T cells (not recorded which) from PBMCs. This chain uses TRBV12-5 with TRBJ1-1; D is unclear. This clonotype was sampled from a human donor with aplastic anemia. The CDR3 DNA follows: TGTGCTAGTGGTTTGGTTACGGGATCGAACACTGAAGCTTTCTTT. Its protein product is CASGLVTGSNTEAFF.